A single T cell receptor (beta chain) is shown here with its context. The antigen remains undetermined. One junction end does not reproduce the germline sequence, and a read error may be involved. These data originate in a study of T cell repertoires in ileal Crohn's disease. Germline V gene lookup returns CDR1 SGHVS and CDR2 FNYEAQ. The CDR3 is 15 residues long. Using immunoSEQ multiplex PCR, the repertoire was profiled, and TCRdb retains in-frame clones only, with some absent. The table includes about 4,500 clones, nearly 75% detected once. Eligibility required adulthood, ileal or ileocolonic Crohn's disease and indicated ileocolonic resection. Notes on the study in general: Active smokers at surgery had more clonal expansions than non-smokers.

The clonotype was recovered from an adult with Crohn's disease. The sequenced sample was ileal tissue. The rearrangement links TRBV7-6 to TRBJ1-4, with D perhaps matching TRBD1 (5 bases). The CDR3 DNA is TGTGCCAGCAGCTTACAGGGCCCCTCCAATGGAAAACTGTTTTTT. This codes for CASSLQGPSNGKLFF. The whole variable domain, filled in from reference TRBV7-6 and TRBJ1-4, reads GAGVSQSPRYKVTKRGQDVALRCDPISGHVSLYWYRQALGQGPEFLTYFNYEAQQDKSGLPNDRFSAERPEGSISTLTIQRTEQRDSAMYRCASSLQGPSNGKLFFGSGTQLSVL.